A single TCR beta chain is shown here with its context. Seattle patient enrollment occurred during active infection, with longitudinal follow-up thereafter. This sample was included in a study of blood T cell repertoires in COVID-19. Overall study: The study drew acute and convalescent COVID-19 samples from the United States, Italy and Spain. PBMCs, B-cell-depleted T cells, or T cells provided the cDNA or gDNA that made up the material.

The germline gives CDR1 MNHEY, CDR2 SMNVEV (reference sequence). V lost 7 bases and J 7 bases, leaving 14 bases between the germline ends. This CDR3 contains 13 residues. Measured with immunoSEQ multiplex PCR; TCRdb has only the in-frame clones, and not every one. The table lists a few hundred thousand clones, over 80% of them singletons. The rearrangement links TRBV27 to TRBJ2-1, with D possibly being TRBD2 (5 bases). Sequenced input: peripheral blood. This clonotype was obtained from a woman in her seventies with COVID-19, enrolled during active disease. The CDR3 DNA is TGTGCCAGCATGTCAGGCGGGTGGAATGAGCAGTTCTTC. It encodes CASMSGGWNEQFF.